The next 20 T cell receptor beta chains were all read from a single sample in a study of identifying expanded T cells in peripheral blood. Here immunoSEQ multiplex PCR was the method, and the copy in TCRdb shows in-frame clones only, minus some. The sample carries roughly 120,000 clones, 88% recorded once. Sequencing was performed on blood. The receptors were sampled from a person aged 18 to 75 in good health.

V usage is TRBV7-2 and J usage is TRBJ1-2, with 8 positions matching TRBD1. From germline, CDR1 is SGHTA and CDR2 FQGNSA. V lost 4 bases and J lost 6; bases outside the gene matches: 7. The CDR3 has 14 amino acids. The CDR3 sequence is CASSSDGQGNGYTF. The CDR3 region has the DNA TGTGCCAGCAGCTCCGATGGACAGGGAAATGGCTACACCTTC.

J is TRBJ2-3 and V is TRBV19; D is perhaps TRBD1 (6 bases). V lost 3 bases to trimming and J lost 0 bases, with 13 bases between them. The germline gives CDR1 LNHDA, CDR2 SQIVND (reference sequence). The CDR3 contains 16 residues. Here the CDR3 reads CASSIIGGRSTDTQYF. For the CDR3, the DNA is TGTGCCAGTAGTATCATAGGGGGACGGAGCACAGATACGCAGTATTTT. Filled out from reference TRBV19 and TRBJ2-3, the complete variable domain reads DGGITQSPKYLFRKEGQNVTLSCEQNLNHDAMYWYRQDPGQGLRLIYYSQIVNDFQKGDIAEGYSVSREKKESFPLTVTSAQKNPTAFYLCASSIIGGRSTDTQYFGPGTRLTVL.

The rearrangement uses TRBV23-1 and TRBJ2-1; TRBD1 aligns across 8 bases. TRBV23-1 carries the ORF label, with uncertain function. This CDR3 has 15 residues. J was trimmed by 3 bases and V by 0 bases; bases with no gene match: 1. The CDR3 here is CASSQSGTGYNEQFF. CDR3 bases: TGCGCCAGCAGTCAATCCGGGACAGGCTACAATGAGCAGTTCTTC.

This rearrangement joins TRBV7-9 to TRBJ1-1; maybe TRBD1 (5 bases). The CDR3 is made up of 13 amino acids. Germline V gives CDR1 SEHNR, CDR2 FQNEAQ (reference sequence). V lost 5 bases and J 1 base, leaving 8 bases between the germline ends. The CDR3, as DNA: TGTGCCAGCAGCCGGGGGACGAACACTGAAGCTTTCTTT. Translation: CASSRGTNTEAFF.

The chain uses TRBV7-9 and TRBJ1-2; 8 bases are a match to TRBD1. The junction had 6 bases not matched to a gene; V was cut back by 2 bases and J by 4 bases. Germline loops: CDR1 SEHNR, CDR2 FQNEAQ (reference sequence). This CDR3 region has 15 residues. CDR3 amino acids: CASSLLDRDSYGYTF. CDR3 in DNA: TGTGCCAGCAGCTTATTGGACAGGGATAGCTATGGCTACACCTTC.

The genes are TRBV27 and TRBJ2-3; tentatively, D is TRBD2 (5 bases). There are 16 residues in the CDR3. V was clipped by 4 bases and J by 3 bases, with 17 bases between them. CDR1 and CDR2 (germline): MNHEY, SMNVEV (reference sequence). CDR3 DNA sequence: TGTGCCAGCAGTTATGGACTCTCCAGGCGGACAGATACGCAGTATTTT. Translation gives CASSYGLSRRTDTQYF.

The chain combines TRBV7-3 with TRBJ2-1; 7 positions agree with TRBD1. Per germline, CDR1 SGHTA and CDR2 FQGTGA. CDR3 length: 14 residues. V lost 8 bases to trimming and J lost 2 bases; unmatched junction nucleotides: 6. The CDR3 DNA sequence: TGTGCCAGCCACCCAGGGGGTCCCTACAATGAGCAGTTCTTC. It encodes CASHPGGPYNEQFF.

The chain recombines TRBV5-6 with TRBJ2-1, with 10 bases aligning to TRBD2. The CDR3 is made up of 12 amino acids. Per the germline V gene, CDR1 is SGHDT and CDR2 is YYEEEE. The trim removed 10 bases at V and 8 bases at J, leaving 6 bases unmatched. Here the CDR3 DNA reads TGTGCCTCTAGCGGGAGAGTCGATGAGCAGTTCTTC. Its protein is CASSGRVDEQFF.

This sequence joins TRBV4-3 and TRBJ2-7; D is undetermined. Per the germline V gene, CDR1 is LGHNA and CDR2 is YSLEER. The CDR3 has 13 residues. Trimming cost V 5 bases and J 5 bases, with 13 bases left between them. The CDR3 DNA sequence: TGCGCCAGCAGCGACCGGAACCTCAACGAGCAGTACTTC. Translated, it gives CASSDRNLNEQYF.

The genes are TRBV25-1 and TRBJ1-1; D perhaps matches TRBD1 (5 bases). Trimming took off 4 bases at V and 3 bases at J, with 6 bases between the two ends. Germline assignment: CDR1 MGHDK and CDR2 SYGVNS. This CDR3 has 12 amino acids. The CDR3 sequence: CASSAGYTEAFF. The CDR3 DNA reads as TGTGCCAGCAGTGCAGGGTACACTGAAGCTTTCTTT.

This clone was picked up one time. CDR3 nucleotides: TGTGCCAGTAGTATCGTGGGTTCCGGGGAGCTGTTTTTT. It yields the protein CASSIVGSGELFF. V gene TRBV19 combines with J gene TRBJ2-2; no definite D call. The CDR3 sequence is 13 residues long. The germline V gene has CDR1 LNHDA and CDR2 SQIVND (reference sequence). Trimming took off 3 bases at V and 6 bases at J, with 8 bases between the two ends.

This chain links TRBV6-4 with TRBJ1-4, with D tentatively TRBD1 (5 bases). The CDR3 contains 14 residues. Germline CDR1 reads MRHNA; CDR2 reads SNTAGT. Trimming stripped 5 bases from V and 5 bases from J, with 12 bases between. DNA for the CDR3: TGTGCCAGCAGTAAGAGACAGCTAAATGAAAAACTGTTTTTT. Translating gives CASSKRQLNEKLFF.

This clone appeared a single time. V is TRBV2 and J is TRBJ2-3; D is perhaps TRBD1 (6 bases). Germline CDR1 SNHLY, CDR2 FYNNEI. The germline V and J ends were trimmed by 5 bases and 4 bases, with 13 bases remaining between them. The CDR3 extends over 14 amino acids. The CDR3 loop reads CASSNNREADTQYF. The CDR3, as DNA: TGTGCCAGCAGTAATAACAGGGAAGCAGATACGCAGTATTTT.

This sequence joins TRBV10-3 and TRBJ2-2; D is possibly TRBD1 (6 bases). V dropped 6 bases and J dropped 5 bases, with 16 bases sitting between them. This CDR3 comprises 15 residues. In germline, CDR1 is ENHRY, CDR2 SYGVKD. The CDR3 is CAISGQLGTTGELFF. The CDR3 nucleotides read TGTGCCATCAGCGGACAGCTGGGGACGACCGGGGAGCTGTTTTTT.

In the case of this clone: Within the sample, other DNA sequences also encode this same CDR3. V gene TRBV4-2 combines with J gene TRBJ1-5; D is unclear. The CDR3 sequence is 14 residues long. CDR1 is LGHNA and CDR2 is YNFKEQ in the germline V gene. V was clipped by 0 bases and J by 2 bases, with 5 bases between them. CDR3 nucleotides: TGTGCCAGCAGCCAAGAGTGGGGCAATCAGCCCCAGCATTTT. It specifies CASSQEWGNQPQHF.

The chain employs TRBV7-3 and TRBJ2-5, with D tentatively TRBD2 (6 bases). The CDR3 is 14 amino acids. Germline lookup yields CDR1 SGHTA and CDR2 FQGTGA. Trimming took off 0 bases at V and 5 bases at J, with 10 bases between the two ends. CDR3 in amino acids: CASSLTAGRETQYF. CDR3 in DNA: TGTGCCAGCAGCTTAACCGCGGGACGGGAGACCCAGTACTTC.

The sample holds one count of this clone. The chain is built from TRBV7-9 and TRBJ2-7, with unresolved D. This CDR3 has 13 residues. The ends were cut back, 5 bases at V and 2 bases at J, with 10 bases in the middle. Germline V gene sequence: CDR1 SEHNR, CDR2 FQNEAQ (reference sequence). The CDR3 sequence: CASSRTAPYEQYF. DNA for the CDR3: TGTGCCAGCAGCCGCACGGCCCCCTACGAGCAGTACTTC.

J is TRBJ1-1 and V is TRBV19, with no clear D. Trimming took off 5 bases at V and 1 base at J, with 8 bases between the two ends. This CDR3 is built from 13 residues. Germline assignment: CDR1 LNHDA and CDR2 SQIVND (reference sequence). CDR3 sequence (DNA): TGTGCCAGTAGTCGTACAGCGAACACTGAAGCTTTCTTT. It specifies CASSRTANTEAFF.

The V and J genes are TRBV19 and TRBJ2-1; no firm D call. The CDR3 is 13 residues long. The V and J ends lost 3 bases and 6 bases respectively, with 9 bases between them. Germline values: CDR1 LNHDA, CDR2 SQIVND (reference sequence). CDR3 sequence: CASSIPSGNEQFF. In DNA form, the CDR3 reads TGTGCCAGTAGTATCCCATCGGGCAATGAGCAGTTCTTC.

The rearrangement links TRBV14 to TRBJ2-2; D tentatively fits TRBD1 or TRBD2 (5 bases each). Looked up from germline, CDR1 is SGHDN and CDR2 is FVKESK. V lost 4 bases, J lost 1 base, and 22 bases lay in between. The CDR3 spans 19 residues. The CDR3 sequence is CASSLFVFWGTENTGELFF. The CDR3 DNA reads as TGTGCCAGCAGCCTCTTTGTATTTTGGGGGACGGAGAACACCGGGGAGCTGTTTTTT.